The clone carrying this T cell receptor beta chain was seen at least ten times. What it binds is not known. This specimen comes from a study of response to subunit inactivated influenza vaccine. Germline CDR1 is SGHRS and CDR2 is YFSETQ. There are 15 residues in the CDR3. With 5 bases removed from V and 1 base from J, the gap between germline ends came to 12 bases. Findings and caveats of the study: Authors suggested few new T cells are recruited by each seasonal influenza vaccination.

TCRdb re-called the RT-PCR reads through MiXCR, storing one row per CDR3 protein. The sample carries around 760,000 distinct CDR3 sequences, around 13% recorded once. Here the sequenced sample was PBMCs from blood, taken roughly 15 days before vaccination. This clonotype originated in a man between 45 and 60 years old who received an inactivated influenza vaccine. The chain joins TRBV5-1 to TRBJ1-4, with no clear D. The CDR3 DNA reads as TGCGCCAGCAGGTACCGGACGGGAACTAATGAAAAACTGTTTTTT. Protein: CASRYRTGTNEKLFF.